Listed below are T cell receptor beta chains from one sample, sequenced in a study of identical twins. TCRdb called the 5' RACE reads again in MiXCR, with one record for every CDR3 protein. The sample carries hundreds of thousands of distinct CDR3 sequences, around 10% recorded once. Sample: memory (CD45RO+) T cells sorted from blood. Every receptor here comes from a woman aged 18-30 years in good health. Both conserved end residues are part of each CDR3. Each record gives: clone size, D gene, V gene, J gene, CDR3 length, CDR3 protein, CDR3 DNA. A D gene is named only where the DNA matches it firmly. Not every row has a clone size; where given, it reads once, few, many or a size class.

NA,NA,TRBV7-9,TRBJ1-1,14,CASSPTAGSTEAFF,TGTGCCAGCAGTCCAACTGCAGGGAGCACTGAAGCTTTCTTT
many,TRBD1,TRBV7-9,TRBJ1-5,16,CASSLGVTGDSQPQHF,TGTGCCAGCAGCTTGGGGGTGACAGGGGATTCCCAGCCCCAGCATTTT
many,TRBD2,TRBV11-2,TRBJ2-3,14,CASTETSGVDTQYF,TGTGCCAGCACCGAGACTAGCGGGGTCGATACGCAGTATTTT
many,TRBD1,TRBV5-8,TRBJ2-1,15,CASSLRQGGSNEQFF,TGTGCCAGCAGCTTGCGACAGGGTGGCTCCAATGAGCAGTTCTTC
NA,NA,TRBV4-1,TRBJ2-1,14,CASSPQGRDNEQFF,TGCGCCAGCAGCCCACAGGGTCGCGACAATGAGCAGTTCTTC
NA,TRBD1,TRBV12-3/TRBV12-4,TRBJ2-3,18,CASSLGVLGQGNTDTQYF,TGTGCCAGCAGTTTAGGGGTATTGGGACAGGGAAACACAGATACGCAGTATTTT
NA,TRBD2,TRBV3-1,TRBJ2-7,15,CASSQIGGSAGEQYF,TGTGCCAGCAGCCAAATCGGGGGGAGTGCCGGCGAGCAGTACTTC
few,NA,TRBV6-5,TRBJ1-4,16,CASSSLPPATNEKLFF,TGTGCCAGCAGTTCCCTTCCACCCGCAACTAATGAAAAACTGTTTTTT
few,NA,TRBV7-9,TRBJ2-2,14,CASSRSWAPGELFF,TGTGCCAGCAGCCGTAGTTGGGCGCCCGGGGAGCTGTTTTTT
many,NA,TRBV6-6,TRBJ2-7,11,CASSYVGEQYF,TGTGCCAGCAGTTACGTGGGGGAGCAGTACTTC
few,NA,TRBV28,TRBJ1-5,14,CASSFGQINQPQHF,TGTGCCAGCAGTTTTGGACAGATCAATCAGCCCCAGCATTTT
many,NA,TRBV12-3/TRBV12-4,TRBJ2-5,13,CASSLGLGETQYF,TGTGCCAGCAGTCTAGGTCTTGGAGAGACCCAGTACTTC
medium-sized,TRBD1,TRBV20-1,TRBJ1-1,14,CSARPLDRIAEAFF,TGCAGTGCTAGACCCCTGGACAGGATAGCTGAAGCTTTCTTT
few,NA,TRBV5-1,TRBJ2-5,14,CASSSGTQGETQYF,TGCGCCAGCAGCTCAGGGACCCAAGGGGAGACCCAGTACTTC
many,NA,TRBV9,TRBJ1-1,14,CASTSSGAGTEAFF,TGTGCCAGCACCTCAAGTGGGGCGGGGACTGAAGCTTTCTTT
many,NA,TRBV20-1,TRBJ2-6,14,CSAMPFSGANVLTF,TGCAGTGCTATGCCCTTCTCTGGGGCCAACGTCCTGACTTTC
many,NA,TRBV3-1,TRBJ1-4,11,CASSHNEKLFF,TGTGCCAGCAGCCACAATGAAAAACTGTTTTTT
NA,NA,TRBV7-2,TRBJ1-5,13,CASSPWGYQPQHF,TGTGCCAGCAGCCCCTGGGGATATCAGCCCCAGCATTTT
few,TRBD2,TRBV12-3/TRBV12-4,TRBJ2-7,14,CASSFGGRAAGQYF,TGTGCCAGCAGTTTCGGGGGGAGAGCGGCGGGGCAGTACTTC
few,TRBD1,TRBV20-1,TRBJ2-5,13,CSATRDRAKTQYF,TGCAGTGCTACACGGGACAGGGCAAAGACCCAGTACTTC
NA,TRBD2,TRBV4-2,TRBJ2-7,16,CASSQDGLAGGWEQYF,TGTGCCAGCAGCCAAGATGGACTAGCGGGGGGGTGGGAGCAGTACTTC
NA,NA,TRBV20-1,TRBJ1-1,15,CGWSARETGRTEAFF,TGCGGGTGGAGTGCTAGAGAGACAGGTCGCACTGAAGCTTTCTTT
few,TRBD2,TRBV5-6,TRBJ2-1,17,CASSPRTSGRSYNEQFF,TGTGCCAGCAGCCCAAGGACTAGCGGGAGATCCTACAATGAGCAGTTCTTC
few,NA,TRBV10-1,TRBJ1-2,13,CASSEDSHYGYTF,TGCGCCAGCAGTGAGGACTCTCACTATGGCTACACCTTC
many,NA,TRBV20-1,TRBJ1-2,12,CSAPNLVSGYTF,TGCAGTGCTCCGAATCTGGTCAGTGGCTACACCTTC
NA,NA,TRBV19,TRBJ2-3,13,CASRQVGSDTQYF,TGTGCCAGTAGACAGGTCGGGTCAGATACGCAGTATTTT
NA,TRBD2,TRBV12-3/TRBV12-4,TRBJ2-7,15,CASSSTSGRRYEQYF,TGTGCCAGCAGCTCCACTAGCGGGAGGAGATACGAGCAGTACTTC
NA,NA,TRBV7-2,TRBJ2-7,16,CASSPAPTGARGEQYF,TGTGCCAGCAGTCCAGCCCCGACGGGAGCTCGGGGCGAGCAGTACTTC
few,NA,TRBV12-3/TRBV12-4,TRBJ2-5,15,CASSLVQGEQETQYF,TGTGCCAGCAGTTTAGTTCAGGGAGAGCAAGAGACCCAGTACTTC
few,NA,TRBV5-1,TRBJ2-4,14,CASRDGLAKNIQYF,TGCGCCAGCAGGGACGGACTAGCCAAAAACATTCAGTACTTC
many,NA,TRBV5-1,TRBJ1-1,16,CASSLVGGSLNTEAFF,TGCGCCAGCAGCTTGGTGGGTGGATCCCTGAACACTGAAGCTTTCTTT
NA,NA,TRBV25-1,TRBJ2-2,15,CASSENGRYTGELFF,TGTGCCAGCAGTGAAAATGGTCGCTACACCGGGGAGCTGTTTTTT
few,NA,TRBV19,TRBJ2-1,18,CASSRGFGRASSYNEQFF,TGTGCCAGTAGTAGGGGGTTCGGCCGGGCTAGCTCCTACAATGAGCAGTTCTTC
NA,NA,TRBV12-3/TRBV12-4,TRBJ2-1,15,CASPVLRGKGNEQFF,TGTGCCAGTCCCGTTCTTAGGGGGAAAGGCAATGAGCAGTTCTTC
few,NA,TRBV10-3,TRBJ2-7,13,CAMSRDTSYEQYF,TGTGCCATGTCCCGAGACACCTCCTACGAGCAGTACTTC
few,NA,TRBV14,TRBJ2-2,13,CASSLSLVGELFF,TGTGCCAGCAGCCTGTCGTTGGTCGGGGAGCTGTTTTTT
few,NA,TRBV10-3,TRBJ1-5,15,CAISDGHRDNQPQHF,TGTGCCATCAGTGATGGTCACAGGGATAATCAGCCCCAGCATTTT
NA,NA,TRBV27,TRBJ1-1,13,CASSFSTASEAFF,TGTGCCAGCAGTTTTAGTACGGCGAGTGAAGCTTTCTTT
NA,NA,TRBV20-1,TRBJ2-3,18,CSASRLSGMRLLTDTQYF,TGCAGTGCTAGTCGACTCTCTGGGATGCGGCTTCTCACAGATACGCAGTATTTT
NA,NA,TRBV5-4,TRBJ2-7,15,CASSLAGGRRYEQYF,TGTGCCAGCAGCTTGGCTGGGGGCCGTCGCTACGAGCAGTACTTC
few,NA,TRBV5-1,TRBJ1-1,14,CASSPREGNTEAFF,TGCGCCAGCAGCCCCAGGGAGGGAAACACTGAAGCTTTCTTT
few,TRBD1,TRBV5-1,TRBJ2-5,15,CASSPQGQGGETQYF,TGCGCCAGCAGCCCGCAGGGACAGGGCGGAGAGACCCAGTACTTC
NA,NA,TRBV9,TRBJ2-1,16,CASSVGGQYSYNEQFF,TGTGCCAGCAGCGTAGGCGGACAGTACTCCTACAATGAGCAGTTCTTC
few,TRBD1,TRBV29-1,TRBJ1-1,13,CSVRTGPNTEAFF,TGCAGCGTGAGGACAGGACCTAACACTGAAGCTTTCTTT
NA,NA,TRBV5-1,TRBJ2-3,14,CASSLNAGTDTQYF,TGCGCCAGCAGCTTGAACGCGGGCACAGATACGCAGTATTTT
few,TRBD1,TRBV5-1,TRBJ2-3,14,CASSLGQTTDTQYF,TGCGCCAGCAGCCTGGGACAGACCACAGATACGCAGTATTTT
few,NA,TRBV2,TRBJ1-1,12,CASSVGGQEAFF,TGTGCCAGCAGTGTAGGGGGACAAGAAGCTTTCTTT